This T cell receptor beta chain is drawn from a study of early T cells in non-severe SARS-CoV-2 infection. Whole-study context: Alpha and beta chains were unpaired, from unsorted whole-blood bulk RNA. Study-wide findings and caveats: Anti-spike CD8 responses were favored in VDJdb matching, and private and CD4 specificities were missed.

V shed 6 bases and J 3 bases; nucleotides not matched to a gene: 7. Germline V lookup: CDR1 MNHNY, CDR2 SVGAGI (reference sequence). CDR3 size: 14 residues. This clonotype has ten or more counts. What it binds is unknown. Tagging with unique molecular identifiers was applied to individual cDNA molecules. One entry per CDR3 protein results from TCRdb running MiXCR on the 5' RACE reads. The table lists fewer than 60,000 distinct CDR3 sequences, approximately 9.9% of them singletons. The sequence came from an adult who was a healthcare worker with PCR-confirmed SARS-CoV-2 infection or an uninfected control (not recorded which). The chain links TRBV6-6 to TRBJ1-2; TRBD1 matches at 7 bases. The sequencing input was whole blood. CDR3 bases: TGTGCCAGCAGGGAAGCCGGACAGGACTATGGCTACACCTTC. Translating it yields CASREAGQDYGYTF.